This T cell receptor beta chain appears in the sequencing data of a study of PD-L1 blockade in urothelial cancer. Looking at the study overall: Study patients had been treated with 0 to 3 previous chemotherapy regimens. A median blood sample held about 140,000 T cells and tens of thousands of unique TCRs.

Trimming took off 4 bases at V and 3 bases at J, with 16 bases between the two ends. Germline V lookup: CDR1 MGHRA, CDR2 YSYEKL. CDR3 length: 15 residues. Urothelial carcinoma, locally advanced or metastatic, affected the patients. Here immunoSEQ multiplex PCR was the method, and the copy in TCRdb shows in-frame clones only, minus some. This table holds about 29,000 clones, around nine tenths found once. This clonotype was sampled from a man aged 50 or older with urothelial cancer. The sequencing here drew on PBMCs, taken around atezolizumab (anti-PD-L1) treatment. The chain uses TRBV4-1 and TRBJ2-7; D is possibly TRBD1 (6 bases). CDR3 residues: CASSPKTLGGYEQYF. CDR3 nucleotides: TGCGCCAGCAGCCCAAAAACGCTAGGGGGCTACGAGCAGTACTTC.